Below, 18 T cell receptor beta chains from the same sample are listed, as sequenced in a study of cytomegalovirus exposure and HLA in healthy donors. Primers for the PCR totalled 60 Vbeta and 13 Jbeta. Data came from immunoSEQ multiplex PCR; TCRdb stores just in-frame clones and leaves some out. The data contain about 190,000 clones, 65% to 85% of them singletons. The sequenced sample was PBMCs. These receptor sequences come from a man between 50 and 59 years old in good health and CMV-seronegative.

This chain links TRBV29-1 with TRBJ1-1; D ambiguous. Trimming took 6 bases from V and 0 from J, leaving 11 bases between them. Germline CDR1 SQVTM, CDR2 ANQGSEA. The CDR3 sequence is 13 residues long. The CDR3 DNA follows: TGCAGCGTCGCCACCGGGATGAACACTGAAGCTTTCTTT. It translates to CSVATGMNTEAFF.

V gene TRBV7-6 combines with J gene TRBJ2-2, with TRBD2 identical over 15 bases. The CDR3 is made up of 17 amino acids. The V gene's germline CDR1 is SGHVS and CDR2 FNYEAQ. V trimming: 3 bases; J trimming: 2 bases; junction bases outside the gene matches: 1. CDR3 in amino acids: CASSLGLAGGNTGELFF. The CDR3 DNA reads as TGTGCCAGCAGCTTGGGACTAGCGGGGGGCAACACCGGGGAGCTGTTTTTT.

This clone has only one observation. One end of the junction does not line up with germline, which may come from a read error. J is TRBJ2-2 and V is TRBV11-2; D remains ambiguous. Germline loops: CDR1 SGHAT, CDR2 FQNNGV. The length of the CDR3 is 10 residues. CDR3: CSRRAGELFF. In DNA form, the CDR3 reads TGCTCCCGTCGCGCCGGGGAGCTGTTTTTT.

The DNA for the CDR3 is TGTGCCAGCTCACCCCGGGGAGACAATCAGCCCCAGCATTTT. This gives the protein CASSPRGDNQPQHF. This rearrangement joins TRBV18 to TRBJ1-5; D remains unclear. The V gene's germline CDR1 is KGHSH and CDR2 LQKENI. This CDR3 has 14 residues. Between the trimmed V and J ends, which lost 3 bases and 3 bases, there was a span of 9 bases.

The J gene is TRBJ2-1, the V gene TRBV7-9; D is perhaps TRBD2 (6 bases). The CDR3 contains 13 residues. The germline gives CDR1 SEHNR, CDR2 FQNEAQ (reference sequence). V lost 4 bases and J lost 7, with 11 bases in between. Written as DNA, the CDR3 is TGTGCCAGCAGCTCTAGTGGGGGGAATGAGCAGTTCTTC. Translated, it gives CASSSSGGNEQFF. The complete variable domain, with remaining parts taken from reference TRBV7-9 and TRBJ2-1, reads DTGVSQNPRHKITKRGQNVTFRCDPISEHNRLYWYRQTLGQGPEFLTYFQNEAQLEKSRLLSDRFSAERPKGSFSTLEIQRTEQGDSAMYLCASSSSGGNEQFFGPGTRLTVL.

The V and J genes are TRBV5-1 and TRBJ1-4, with unresolved D. V lost 2 bases, J lost 0 bases, and 8 bases lay in between. Germline CDR1 and CDR2: SGHRS and YFSETQ. This CDR3 has 15 residues. For the CDR3, the DNA is TGCGCCAGCAGCTTACTTGGAGCAACTAATGAAAAACTGTTTTTT. Translated, it gives CASSLLGATNEKLFF.

The chain joins TRBV2 to TRBJ2-5; D remains ambiguous. V lost 2 bases to trimming and J lost 5 bases, with 3 bases between them. Germline V gene lookup returns CDR1 SNHLY and CDR2 FYNNEI. CDR3 length equals 11 residues. CDR3 bases: TGTGCCAGCAGTGAATCGGAGACCCAGTACTTC. It is translated as CASSESETQYF.

The chain is built from TRBV19 and TRBJ1-2; D gene uncertain. Germline V CDR1 and CDR2: LNHDA, SQIVND (reference sequence). The CDR3 consists of 13 residues. V lost 7 bases to trimming and J lost 5 bases, with 14 bases between them. CDR3 DNA: TGTGCCAGTACTTCGAGGAGCGATTATGGCTACACCTTC. The encoded protein is CASTSRSDYGYTF.

V usage is TRBV2 and J usage is TRBJ1-2, with 7 bases fitting TRBD1. Germline V gives CDR1 SNHLY, CDR2 FYNNEI. Unmatched junction bases numbered 20, after V lost 11 bases and J lost 11 bases. The CDR3 sequence is 14 residues long. CDR3 region: CASAGTGVVLRYTF. Here the CDR3 DNA reads TGTGCCTCCGCTGGAACAGGGGTTGTATTACGATACACCTTC.

The rearrangement uses TRBV6-6 and TRBJ1-5; D is unclear. The CDR3 contains 14 residues. Trimming took off 8 bases at V and 1 base at J, with 12 bases between the two ends. From germline, CDR1 is MNHNY and CDR2 SVGAGI (reference sequence). The CDR3 DNA is TGTGCCAGCGCTTCAGGATTGAGCAATCAGCCCCAGCATTTT. Its translation is CASASGLSNQPQHF.

The gene calls are TRBV12-5 and TRBJ2-7, with 7 nucleotides matching TRBD1. CDR3 length equals 14 residues. V gave up 6 bases and J gave up 5 bases; unmatched junction bases: 10. CDR1 is LGHNT and CDR2 is FRNRAP in the germline V gene. The CDR3 here is CASGRGQKLDEQYF. The CDR3 nucleotides read TGTGCTAGTGGCCGGGGACAGAAACTCGACGAGCAGTACTTC.

The gene calls are TRBV19 and TRBJ1-2, with unresolved D. V was trimmed by 5 bases and J by 4 bases, leaving 5 bases between them. The CDR3 totals 11 residues. The germline gives CDR1 LNHDA, CDR2 SQIVND (reference sequence). CDR3 sequence: CASSSGYGYTF. The CDR3 DNA is TGTGCCAGTAGTTCCGGCTATGGCTACACCTTC.

A remark on this clone: The junction departs from the called germline gene at one end, perhaps through a read error. This chain links TRBV7-7 with TRBJ1-3, with D perhaps matching TRBD1 (6 bases). Germline CDR1 is SSHAT and CDR2 is FNYEAQ (reference sequence). The CDR3 is made up of 15 amino acids. The CDR3 loop is CASSPAQGYGNTIYF. DNA of the CDR3: TGTGCTAGCAGCCCCGCCCAGGGGTATGGAAACACCATATATTTT.

The CDR3 region has the DNA TGTGCCAGCAGCTTACTAGGGGGCTACGAGCAGTACTTC. Translating it yields CASSLLGGYEQYF. This sequence joins TRBV7-3 and TRBJ2-7, with a weak D call TRBD1 (6 bases). The CDR3 sequence is 13 residues long. Germline V CDR1 and CDR2: SGHTA, FQGTGA. V lost 2 bases, J lost 3 bases, and 8 bases lay in between.

The chain has TRBV2 and TRBJ1-4, with D maybe TRBD1 (6 bases). Trimming cost V 6 bases and J 0 bases, with 17 bases left between them. This CDR3 contains 17 residues. Germline lookup yields CDR1 SNHLY and CDR2 FYNNEI. CDR3 bases: TGTGCCAGCAGGGCAGGGGCGAAATCTACAACTAATGAAAAACTGTTTTTT. Protein sequence: CASRAGAKSTTNEKLFF.

CDR3 protein: CASSVDSNTGELFF. The CDR3 DNA is TGTGCCAGCAGCGTAGACTCGAACACCGGGGAGCTGTTTTTT. V is TRBV9 and J is TRBJ2-2; D ambiguous. The CDR3 consists of 14 residues. V gave up 0 bases and J gave up 0 bases, with 3 bases separating them. Germline lookup yields CDR1 SGDLS and CDR2 YYNGEE.

J is TRBJ2-7 and V is TRBV7-9; TRBD2 aligns across 15 bases. Germline-derived CDR1 and CDR2 are SEHNR and FQNEAQ (reference sequence). The V segment lost 5 bases and the J segment 3 bases; nucleotides outside the gene matches: 5. This CDR3 spans 16 amino acids. The chain's CDR3 is CASSLGLAGGYYEQYF. In DNA, the CDR3 is TGTGCCAGCAGCCTGGGACTAGCGGGGGGTTACTACGAGCAGTACTTC.

This clone is a singleton in its sample. The rearrangement joins TRBV19 to TRBJ2-3, with D possibly TRBD2 on 5 matching bases. Trimming took off 6 bases at V and 5 bases at J, with 12 bases between the two ends. There are 13 residues in the CDR3. Looked up from germline, CDR1 is LNHDA and CDR2 is SQIVND (reference sequence). The CDR3, as DNA: TGTGCCAGTAGGAATAGCGCGGTAGATACGCAGTATTTT. Translated: CASRNSAVDTQYF.